This T cell receptor beta chain was identified in a study of blood T cell repertoires in COVID-19. Study in general: Material from acute and convalescent COVID-19 was sourced from the United States, Italy and Spain. T cells, B-cell-depleted T cells, or PBMCs supplied cDNA or gDNA.

The V gene's germline CDR1 is MNHEY and CDR2 SVGAGI. V shed 0 bases, J shed 4 bases, and the junction held 4 bases outside the gene matches. This CDR3 is built from 15 residues. Under the authors' procedure: The assay estimated nucleated cells by amplifying reference gene primers. Produced via immunoSEQ multiplex PCR; TCRdb's table is partial and in-frame only. The DNA gave D and trimming, while V, J and clone size come from that table. The sample shows roughly 77,000 clones, approximately 90% of them seen only once. The chain has TRBV6-5 and TRBJ1-2, with 8 bases lining up with TRBD1. Sequenced sample: peripheral blood. This receptor was identified in a man aged 45-60 years with active COVID-19. The CDR3 sequence is CASSYSDRAPYGYTF. For the CDR3, the DNA is TGTGCCAGCAGTTACTCGGACAGGGCGCCCTATGGCTACACCTTC.